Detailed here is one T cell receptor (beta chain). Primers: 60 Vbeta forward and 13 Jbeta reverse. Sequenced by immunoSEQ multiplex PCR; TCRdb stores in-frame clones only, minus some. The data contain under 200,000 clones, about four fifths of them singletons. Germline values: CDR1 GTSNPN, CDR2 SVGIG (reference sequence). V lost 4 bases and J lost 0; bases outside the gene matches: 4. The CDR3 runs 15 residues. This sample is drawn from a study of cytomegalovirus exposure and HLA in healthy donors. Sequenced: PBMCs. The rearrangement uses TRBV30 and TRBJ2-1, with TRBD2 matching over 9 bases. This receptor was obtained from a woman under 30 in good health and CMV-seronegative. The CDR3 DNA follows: TGTGCCTGGAATCTACTAGCGGGCTCCTACAATGAGCAGTTCTTC. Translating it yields CAWNLLAGSYNEQFF.